This passage covers 24 T cell receptor beta chains from one sample sequenced in a study of cytomegalovirus exposure and HLA in healthy donors (dated by TCRdb to about 2017). Libraries were prepared through the immunoSEQ multiplex PCR assay. For the multiplex PCR, a mixture combining 60 forward primers for TCR Vbeta segments and 13 reverse primers for TCR Jbeta segments was used. In TCRdb, the immuneACCESS table is reduced to in-frame sequences with V and J assigned. These tables do not hold every clone; where another copy was compared, an unresolved V gene accounts for under half, and the others remain unexplained. The sample includes roughly 63,000 clones, with roughly 80% observed a single time. The ten largest account for under 30% of the sample. The sequenced material came from PBMCs. The receptor set was obtained from a woman aged 35 to 49 in good health and CMV-seropositive.

The chain employs TRBV6-5 and TRBJ2-7; unclear D gene. Germline CDR1 is MNHEY and CDR2 is SVGAGI. This CDR3 spans 13 amino acids. V lost 6 bases and J lost 3, with 12 bases in between. For the CDR3, the DNA is TGTGCCAGCAGCCGTGACATGGACTACGAGCAGTACTTC. This gives the protein CASSRDMDYEQYF.

The chain uses TRBV11-2 and TRBJ2-7, with TRBD1 matching 9 bases. The CDR3 is 14 residues long. Germline V gene lookup returns CDR1 SGHAT and CDR2 FQNNGV. The V gene end was trimmed by 5 bases and the J gene end by 2 bases; junction bases not matched to a gene: 4. In DNA form, the CDR3 reads TGTGCCAGCAGCCCAAGGACAGGGGCCTACGAGCAGTACTTC. It codes for CASSPRTGAYEQYF.

The chain has TRBV19 and TRBJ1-4, with D possibly TRBD1 on 5 matching bases. The V end was cut by 3 bases, the J end by 0 bases, with 17 bases between. Germline V gene sequence: CDR1 LNHDA, CDR2 SQIVND (reference sequence). This CDR3 has 18 amino acids. The CDR3 region is CASSIGRPKGATNEKLFF. The CDR3 coding sequence is TGTGCCAGTAGTATCGGAAGGCCAAAAGGGGCAACTAATGAAAAACTGTTTTTT.

The chain is built from TRBV7-2 and TRBJ2-2, with 10 bases that match TRBD2. Germline V gene data show CDR1 as SGHTA and CDR2 as FQGNSA. The CDR3 totals 15 residues. The trim removed 2 bases at V and 4 bases at J, leaving 1 base unmatched. CDR3 in amino acids: CASSLRTSGTGELFF. The CDR3, as DNA: TGTGCCAGCAGCTTAAGGACTAGCGGCACCGGGGAGCTGTTTTTT.

Comments on this clone: Germline is not matched at one junction end, which may reflect a read error. This chain connects TRBV7-9 to TRBJ1-1; D not certain. Germline V gives CDR1 SEHNR, CDR2 FQNEAQ (reference sequence). The CDR3 length is 13 residues. As DNA, the CDR3 is TGTTCCAGCAGCCTTGACAAGAACACTGAAGCTTTCTTT. Translating it yields CSSSLDKNTEAFF.

This rearrangement joins TRBV7-2 to TRBJ2-2; D perhaps matches TRBD2 (6 bases). Trimming left V 2 bases short and J 1 base short, with 11 bases between. Germline values: CDR1 SGHTA, CDR2 FQGNSA. The CDR3 sequence is 16 residues long. The CDR3 region has the DNA TGTGCCAGCAGCTTATCCTTGCGGGGGAACACCGGGGAGCTGTTTTTT. Residues: CASSLSLRGNTGELFF.

This clone was found once. This chain joins TRBV5-1 and TRBJ2-3, with TRBD2 matching over 9 bases. The CDR3 runs to 16 residues. With V trimmed by 5 bases and J by 2 bases, 9 bases remained unmatched. In germline, CDR1 is SGHRS, CDR2 YFSETQ. The chain's CDR3 is CASSLTSGTFTDTQYF. The CDR3 coding sequence is TGCGCCAGCAGTTTGACTAGCGGAACTTTCACAGATACGCAGTATTTT.

The chain combines TRBV5-4 with TRBJ1-2, with TRBD1 matching 7 bases. V was clipped by 0 bases and J by 0 bases; unmatched bases: 5. Per the germline V gene, CDR1 is SGHNT and CDR2 is YYREEE (reference sequence). CDR3 length: 16 amino acids. The CDR3, as DNA: TGTGCCAGCAGCTTGGCCGGGACAGTAGCTAACTATGGCTACACCTTC. Translation gives CASSLAGTVANYGYTF.

To note about this clone: A far more abundant clone sits one base away, making this likely a read error. J is TRBJ2-7 and V is TRBV7-6; no clear D gene. CDR3 length equals 15 residues. Germline values: CDR1 SGHVS, CDR2 FNYEAQ. The CDR3 here is CSSSLEEYSTYEQYF. In DNA form, the CDR3 reads TGTTCCAGCAGCTTAGAGGAGTACTCTACCTACGAGCAGTACTTC.

The chain has TRBV30 and TRBJ1-1, with D possibly TRBD1 on 5 matching bases. The CDR3 is 17 residues long. Looked up from germline, CDR1 is GTSNPN and CDR2 is SVGIG (reference sequence). The V gene lost 0 bases and the J gene lost 1 base, with 18 bases spanning the gap. CDR3 loop: CAWSVWGGDYRNTEAFF. Here the CDR3 DNA reads TGTGCCTGGAGTGTATGGGGGGGGGACTATCGGAACACTGAAGCTTTCTTT.

A few counts support this clone. The rearrangement joins TRBV4-1 to TRBJ1-1, with 7 bases that match TRBD1. Germline CDR1 MGHRA, CDR2 YSYEKL. This CDR3 spans 14 amino acids. The J segment lost 4 bases and the V segment lost 2 bases, leaving 4 bases of the junction unmatched. The CDR3 DNA sequence: TGCGCCAGCAGCCAACTACAGGGGAGCACTGAAGCTTTCTTT. Translated, it gives CASSQLQGSTEAFF.

The chain couples TRBV5-5 to TRBJ1-1; D may be TRBD1 (5 bases). Between the trimmed V and J ends, which lost 0 bases and 8 bases, there was a span of 8 bases. CDR3 length equals 12 residues. Looked up from germline, CDR1 is SGHKS and CDR2 is YYEKEE (reference sequence). The CDR3 sequence is CASSLDRREAFF. CDR3 DNA sequence: TGTGCCAGCAGCTTGGACAGGAGAGAAGCTTTCTTT.

The chain is built from TRBV6-5 and TRBJ2-2; tentative D call: TRBD1 (6 bases). The CDR3 is made up of 15 amino acids. V lost 10 bases to trimming and J lost 4 bases, with 19 bases between them. CDR1 and CDR2 (germline): MNHEY, SVGAGI. In DNA form, the CDR3 reads TGTGCCAACATAACAGGGAAGAGGGGCACCGGGGAGCTGTTTTTT. Protein product: CANITGKRGTGELFF.

The V gene is TRBV4-2, the J gene TRBJ2-3; D perhaps matches TRBD2 (6 bases). The CDR3 length is 15 residues. Germline V gene data show CDR1 as LGHNA and CDR2 as YNFKEQ. Trimming removed 3 bases at V and 2 bases at J, with 12 bases between. Here the CDR3 DNA reads TGTGCCAGCAGCCAGCCCCGGGACTTCACAGATACGCAGTATTTT. Translated: CASSQPRDFTDTQYF.

The gene calls are TRBV5-5 and TRBJ1-6; D gene unclear. The CDR3 loop spans 13 amino acids. The germline gives CDR1 SGHKS, CDR2 YYEKEE (reference sequence). Trimming shortened V by 1 base and J by 11 bases, and 10 bases separated the two germline ends. In DNA, the CDR3 is TGTGCCAGCAGCTTGAACTTGTTTCCACCCCTCCACTTT. This gives the protein CASSLNLFPPLHF.

The V gene is TRBV5-1, the J gene TRBJ2-2; 10 bases are shared with TRBD2. After removal of 4 bases from V and 13 bases from J, the junction contained 16 bases not matched to a gene. This CDR3 is 16 amino acids long. Germline V CDR1 and CDR2: SGHRS, YFSETQ. CDR3 DNA sequence: TGCGCCAGCAGCCTACCAGAAGCGGGGGGGCCTTTCGCGCTGTTTTTT. Translated: CASSLPEAGGPFALFF.

The chain combines TRBV5-1 with TRBJ2-3; 10 nucleotides agree with TRBD2. V trimming: 9 bases; J trimming: 3 bases; junction bases outside the gene matches: 16. The CDR3 has 17 amino acids. CDR1 and CDR2 (germline): SGHRS, YFSETQ. The CDR3 DNA is TGCGCCACCCGGCCTAGCGGGGGCCCAGCGAGTACAGATACGCAGTATTTT. This sequence encodes CATRPSGGPASTDTQYF.

This clone appeared a single time. The CDR3 DNA reads TGTGCCAGCAGCTTACCCGGGACAGGGGGATCCTACGAGCAGTACTTC. Translated, it gives CASSLPGTGGSYEQYF. The chain links TRBV5-6 to TRBJ2-7; TRBD1 matches at 11 bases. The germline V gene has CDR1 SGHDT and CDR2 YYEEEE. V shed 2 bases, J shed 1 base, and the junction held 5 bases outside the gene matches. This CDR3 region has 16 residues.

This chain joins TRBV2 and TRBJ1-1; possible D gene TRBD1, 5 bases. This CDR3 has 15 residues. V was shortened by 7 bases and J by 0 bases, with 15 bases between the two germline ends. Germline V CDR1 and CDR2: SNHLY, FYNNEI. The CDR3 bases are TGTGCCAGCACCGACGCCAGGGATTTGAACACTGAAGCTTTCTTT. Its protein is CASTDARDLNTEAFF.

With respect to this clone: Other DNA sequences from this sample encode an identical CDR3 as well. The chain recombines TRBV5-1 with TRBJ2-3; D not resolved. The germline V gene encodes CDR1 SGHRS and CDR2 YFSETQ. The CDR3 has 14 amino acids. V shed 0 bases and J shed 0 bases, with 5 bases lying between them. CDR3 sequence reads: CASSLAGSTDTQYF. Here the CDR3 DNA reads TGCGCCAGCAGCTTGGCCGGGAGCACAGATACGCAGTATTTT.

The chain recombines TRBV5-1 with TRBJ2-3, with 11 bases identical to TRBD2. J was trimmed by 0 bases and V by 0 bases; bases with no gene match: 3. The CDR3 is 17 amino acids. Germline V gene lookup returns CDR1 SGHRS and CDR2 YFSETQ. CDR3 protein: CASSLAGTSGSTDTQYF. DNA for the CDR3: TGCGCCAGCAGCTTGGCCGGGACTAGCGGAAGCACAGATACGCAGTATTTT.

The chain is built from TRBV18 and TRBJ1-2; D is ambiguous. V was clipped by 3 bases and J by 6 bases, with 11 bases between them. The CDR3 sequence is 13 residues long. In germline, CDR1 is KGHSH, CDR2 LQKENI. The CDR3 nucleotides are TGTGCCAGCTCACCCGACCAGGTGCATGGCTACACCTTC. It is translated as CASSPDQVHGYTF.

The rearrangement joins TRBV28 to TRBJ1-2, with 7 bases identical to TRBD1. Trimming at V came to 2 bases and at J to 8 bases, leaving 5 bases not matched to a gene. Germline values: CDR1 MDHEN, CDR2 SYDVKM. The CDR3 extends over 13 amino acids. This CDR3 is CASSLAGGDGYTF. CDR3 in DNA: TGTGCCAGCAGTTTAGCAGGGGGTGACGGCTACACCTTC.

The rearrangement joins TRBV7-3 to TRBJ2-1, with a weak D call TRBD2 (6 bases). The germline V gene encodes CDR1 SGHTA and CDR2 FQGTGA. The CDR3 has 15 amino acids. Trimming left V 5 bases short and J 6 bases short, with 17 bases between. CDR3 sequence: CASSTGRGFGNEQFF. The DNA of the CDR3 is TGTGCCAGCAGCACCGGGCGGGGTTTTGGCAATGAGCAGTTCTTC.